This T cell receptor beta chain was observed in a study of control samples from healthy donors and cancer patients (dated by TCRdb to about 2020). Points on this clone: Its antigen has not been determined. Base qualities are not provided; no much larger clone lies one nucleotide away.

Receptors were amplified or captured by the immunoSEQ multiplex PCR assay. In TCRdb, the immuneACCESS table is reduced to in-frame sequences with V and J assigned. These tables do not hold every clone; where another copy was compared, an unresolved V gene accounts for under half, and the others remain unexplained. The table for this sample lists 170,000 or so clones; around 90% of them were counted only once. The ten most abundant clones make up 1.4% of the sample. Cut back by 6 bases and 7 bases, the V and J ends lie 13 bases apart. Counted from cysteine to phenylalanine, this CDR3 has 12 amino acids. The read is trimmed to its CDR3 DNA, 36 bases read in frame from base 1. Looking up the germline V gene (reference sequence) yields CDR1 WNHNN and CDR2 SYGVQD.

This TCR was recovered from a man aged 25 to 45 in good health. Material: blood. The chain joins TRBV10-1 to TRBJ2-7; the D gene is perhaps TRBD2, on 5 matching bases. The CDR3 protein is CASRNSGGEQYF. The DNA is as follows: TGCGCCAGCAGAAACAGTGGAGGTGAGCAGTACTTC.